The 2 T cell receptor beta chains in this list originate from one sample, sequenced in a study of blood T cell repertoires in COVID-19. Sequenced by immunoSEQ multiplex PCR; TCRdb stores in-frame clones only, minus some. The sample has tens of thousands of clones, approximately 88% seen once. Sequences were obtained from peripheral blood. These receptors all come from a human donor in a cohort sampled during active COVID-19.

The chain joins TRBV30 to TRBJ1-6; the D gene is possibly TRBD1 (5 bases). The CDR3 runs to 13 residues. The V and J ends lost 5 bases and 9 bases respectively, with 14 bases between them. The germline V gene has CDR1 GTSNPN and CDR2 SVGIG (reference sequence). This CDR3 reads CAWSAGPGSPLHF. The CDR3, as DNA: TGTGCCTGGTCCGCGGGGCCAGGTTCACCCCTCCACTTT.

The CDR3, as DNA: TGTGCCAGCACCGGACTAGCGGGAGGGCCGGAGACCCAGTACTTC. Its protein is CASTGLAGGPETQYF. This rearrangement joins TRBV7-8 to TRBJ2-5; TRBD2 matches at 15 bases. V lost 7 bases, J lost 5 bases, and 5 bases stayed unmatched. CDR3 length equals 15 residues. Germline V CDR1 and CDR2: SGHVS, FQNEAQ.